This TCR beta chain emerged from a study of Ad26.COV2.S vaccination and SARS-CoV-2 variants. Sequencing was performed with immunoSEQ multiplex PCR; in TCRdb, only in-frame clones are kept and a portion is missing. Of about 350,000 clones detected, about 91% appear once; the ten largest clones hold 3.5% to 4.5%. The CDR3 consists of 12 residues. V lost 7 bases, J lost 4 bases, and 13 bases lay in between. Germline CDR1 and CDR2: SQVTM and ANQGSEA. This sequence joins TRBV29-1 and TRBJ1-1; maybe TRBD1 (5 bases). This receptor was obtained from a human donor who had recovered from COVID-19. The material was peripheral blood, obtained after recovery from COVID-19. CDR3 residues: CSALREATEAFF. CDR3 nucleotides: TGCAGCGCCCTCAGGGAGGCCACTGAAGCTTTCTTT.